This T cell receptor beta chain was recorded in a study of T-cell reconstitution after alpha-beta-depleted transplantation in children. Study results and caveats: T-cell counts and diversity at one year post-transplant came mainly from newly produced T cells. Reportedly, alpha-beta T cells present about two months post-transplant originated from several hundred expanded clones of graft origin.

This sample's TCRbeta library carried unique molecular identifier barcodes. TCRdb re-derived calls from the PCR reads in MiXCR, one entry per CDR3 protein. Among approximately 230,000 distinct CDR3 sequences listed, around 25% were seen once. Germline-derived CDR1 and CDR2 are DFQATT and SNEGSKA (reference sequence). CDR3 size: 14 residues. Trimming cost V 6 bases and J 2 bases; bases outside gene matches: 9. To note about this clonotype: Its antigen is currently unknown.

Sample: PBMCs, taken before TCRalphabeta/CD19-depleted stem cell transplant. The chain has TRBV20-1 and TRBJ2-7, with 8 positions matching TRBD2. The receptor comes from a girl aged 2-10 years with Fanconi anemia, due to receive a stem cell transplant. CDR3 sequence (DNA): TGCAGTGCAGCAATAGCGGGACGGGCCTACGAGCAGTACTTC. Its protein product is CSAAIAGRAYEQYF.